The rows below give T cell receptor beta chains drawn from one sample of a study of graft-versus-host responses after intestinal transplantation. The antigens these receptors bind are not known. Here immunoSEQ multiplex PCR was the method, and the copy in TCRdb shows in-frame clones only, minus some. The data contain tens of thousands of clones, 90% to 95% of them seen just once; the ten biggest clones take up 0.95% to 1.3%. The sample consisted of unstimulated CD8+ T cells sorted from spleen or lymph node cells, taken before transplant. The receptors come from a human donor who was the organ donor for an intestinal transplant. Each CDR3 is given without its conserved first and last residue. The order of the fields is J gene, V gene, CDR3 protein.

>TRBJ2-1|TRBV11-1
ASRYRGNEQF
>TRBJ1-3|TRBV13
ASSLGLMSSGNTIY
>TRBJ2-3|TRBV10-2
ASSGWDSGELWY
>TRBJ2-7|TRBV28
ASSQMGLAYSYEQY
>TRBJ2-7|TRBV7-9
ASSLNPGIYEQY
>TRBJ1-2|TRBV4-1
AAYSGVYGYT
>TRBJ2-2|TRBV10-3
AISDWGDGANTGELF
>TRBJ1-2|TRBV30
AWSVGHLYGYT
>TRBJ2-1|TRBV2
ASSTHRDSNHPFEQF
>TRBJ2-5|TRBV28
ASSLAGGETQY
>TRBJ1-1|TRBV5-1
ASSWQGTGNTEAF
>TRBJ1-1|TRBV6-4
ASSRGGPTEAF
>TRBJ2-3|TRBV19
ACGQGALDTDTQY
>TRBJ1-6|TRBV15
ATSRDRWGGSPLH
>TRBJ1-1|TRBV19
ASSRGRQEAF